This T cell receptor (beta chain) was profiled in a study of T cell repertoires in cytomegalovirus infection. At the level of the study: Both recently identified HLA-C-restricted and well-studied HLA-B-restricted CMV epitopes were used in the study. It was the public TCR beta signatures that indicated both CMV infection and matching HLA type. Study-wide points: Summed frequency of shared TCR beta families picked out CMV carriers who also had the relevant HLA.

Each CDR3 protein is one row after TCRdb ran MiXCR on the reads. The data show tens of thousands of distinct CDR3 sequences, more than 40% seen once. CDR1 and CDR2 (germline): SGHTA, FQGNSA. The germline V and J ends were trimmed by 1 base and 0 bases, with 7 bases remaining between them. CDR3 length: 14 residues. This clonotype came up many times. Its antigen is as yet unknown. Sequencing was performed on CD8+ T cells from cultured PBMCs, taken from culture after CMV antigen stimulation. The sequence derives from a human donor in good health (CMV status not recorded). Some clones in this sample may be carry-over from other donors' samples. The chain uses TRBV7-2 and TRBJ2-7; D is perhaps TRBD2 (5 bases). CDR3 sequence (DNA): TGTGCCAGCAGCTTAGGAGGGTTCTCCTACGAGCAGTACTTC. Its protein product is CASSLGGFSYEQYF.